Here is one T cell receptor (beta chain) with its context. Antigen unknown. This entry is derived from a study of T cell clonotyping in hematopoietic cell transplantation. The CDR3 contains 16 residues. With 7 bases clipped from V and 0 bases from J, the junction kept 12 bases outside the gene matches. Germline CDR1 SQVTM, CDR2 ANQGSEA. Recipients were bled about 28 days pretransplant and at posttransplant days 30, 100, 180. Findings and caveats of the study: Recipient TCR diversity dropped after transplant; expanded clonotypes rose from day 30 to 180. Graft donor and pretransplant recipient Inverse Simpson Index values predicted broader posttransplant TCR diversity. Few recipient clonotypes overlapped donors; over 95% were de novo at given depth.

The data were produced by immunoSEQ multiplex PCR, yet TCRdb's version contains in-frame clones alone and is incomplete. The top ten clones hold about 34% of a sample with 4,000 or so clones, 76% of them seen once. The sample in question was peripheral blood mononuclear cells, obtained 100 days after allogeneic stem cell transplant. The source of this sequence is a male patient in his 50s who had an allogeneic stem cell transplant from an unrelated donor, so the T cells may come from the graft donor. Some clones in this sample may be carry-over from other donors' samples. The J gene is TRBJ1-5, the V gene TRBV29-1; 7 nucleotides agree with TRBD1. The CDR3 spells CSASTGSPYSNQPQHF. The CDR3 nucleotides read TGCAGCGCCTCGACAGGGTCCCCCTATAGCAATCAGCCCCAGCATTTT.